One sample yielded the 27 T cell receptor beta chains listed below, sequenced in a study of shared clonotypes between healthy human individuals. Libraries were prepared by immunoSEQ multiplex PCR; TCRdb keeps only in-frame clonotypes and omits some of them. The sample has some 510,000 clones; about four fifths are singletons. What was sequenced was PBMCs. Receptors originate from a woman aged 40 to 50 in good health. Some clones in this sample may be carry-over from other donors' samples.

This chain links TRBV6-1 with TRBJ2-3; TRBD1 might be the D (6 bases). The germline V gene encodes CDR1 MNHNS and CDR2 SASEGT. V was clipped by 1 base and J by 0 bases, with 11 bases between them. This CDR3 comprises 16 residues. The CDR3 region is CASSEVDSTSTDTQYF. DNA for the CDR3: TGTGCCAGCAGTGAAGTGGACAGTACTAGCACAGATACGCAGTATTTT.

On this clone itself: A read error is possible here, since a much larger clone lies one base away. The chain employs TRBV18 and TRBJ2-3; 9 bases fit TRBD1. Losses at the gene ends were 3 bases for V and 6 bases for J; bases not matched to a gene: 4. From germline, CDR1 is KGHSH and CDR2 LQKENI. CDR3 length equals 14 residues. The CDR3 is CASSPGTGMDTQYF. The CDR3 bases are TGTGCCAGCTCACCTGGGACAGGGATGGATACGCAGTATTTT.

The chain employs TRBV28 and TRBJ2-1; 11 nucleotides line up with TRBD2. The junction had 4 bases not matched to a gene; V was cut back by 7 bases and J by 8 bases. Per germline, CDR1 MDHEN and CDR2 SYDVKM. The CDR3 totals 13 residues. The DNA for the CDR3 is TGTGCCAGCATTCTTAGCGGGAGGGATGAGCAGTTCTTC. Encoded protein: CASILSGRDEQFF. Full variable domain (missing parts from reference TRBV28 and TRBJ2-1): DVKVTQSSRYLVKRTGEKVFLECVQDMDHENMFWYRQDPGLGLRLIYFSYDVKMKEKGDIPEGYSVSREKKERFSLILESASTNQTSMYLCASILSGRDEQFFGPGTRLTVL.

This chain joins TRBV27 and TRBJ1-2; a weak D match, TRBD1 (5 bases). CDR3 length: 13 residues. Between the trimmed V and J ends, which lost 2 bases and 2 bases, there was a span of 6 bases. Germline V gene sequence: CDR1 MNHEY, CDR2 SMNVEV (reference sequence). CDR3 loop: CASSLNRNYGYTF. CDR3 DNA sequence: TGTGCCAGCAGTTTAAACAGGAACTATGGCTACACCTTC.

This clone was seen only once. The chain has TRBV4-1 and TRBJ2-2, with 11 bases matching TRBD2. CDR3 length: 16 residues. With 6 bases clipped from V and 1 base from J, the junction kept 4 bases outside the gene matches. Germline assignment: CDR1 MGHRA and CDR2 YSYEKL. Here the CDR3 DNA reads TGCGCCAGCAGAGGACTAGCGGGTTTGAACACCGGGGAGCTGTTTTTT. This encodes CASRGLAGLNTGELFF.

V gene TRBV29-1 combines with J gene TRBJ1-1, with TRBD1 identical over 9 bases. With V trimmed by 7 bases and J by 5 bases, 5 bases remained unmatched. Germline loops: CDR1 SQVTM, CDR2 ANQGSEA. The CDR3 extends over 12 amino acids. CDR3 protein: CSGGQGWTEAFF. The CDR3 nucleotides are TGCAGCGGAGGACAGGGGTGGACTGAAGCTTTCTTT.

This clone was found once. V and J are TRBV4-1 and TRBJ2-2; tentatively, D is TRBD1 (5 bases). V gave up 0 bases and J gave up 3 bases, with 17 bases separating them. Germline lookup yields CDR1 MGHRA and CDR2 YSYEKL. There are 18 residues in the CDR3. The CDR3: CASSQDPPGRVDTGELFF. In nucleotides, the CDR3 is TGCGCCAGCAGCCAAGACCCCCCGGGCAGGGTAGACACCGGGGAGCTGTTTTTT.

This clone was recorded a few times. The chain has TRBV28 and TRBJ2-7; 9 bases line up with TRBD2. The CDR3 length is 15 residues. With V trimmed by 10 bases and J by 2 bases, 12 bases remained unmatched. Germline values: CDR1 MDHEN, CDR2 SYDVKM. The CDR3 reads CATSSGASGTYEQYF. CDR3 DNA: TGTGCCACCTCCTCAGGGGCTAGCGGGACCTACGAGCAGTACTTC.

This clone was observed at least ten times. The V call is TRBV7-8, the J call TRBJ1-1, with D tentatively TRBD1 (6 bases). CDR3 length: 14 residues. The germline V gene has CDR1 SGHVS and CDR2 FQNEAQ. Trimming removed 3 bases from V and 7 bases from J, with 15 bases in between. CDR3 residues: CASSFTGRMGEAFF. For the CDR3, the DNA is TGTGCCAGCAGCTTCACAGGGAGGATGGGTGAAGCTTTCTTT.

This sequence joins TRBV29-1 and TRBJ1-1; 7 bases map to TRBD1. The CDR3 is 15 amino acids. Germline assignment: CDR1 SQVTM and CDR2 ANQGSEA. With 0 bases clipped from V and 4 bases from J, the junction kept 8 bases outside the gene matches. CDR3 sequence: CSVEEGRGPGTEAFF. CDR3 nucleotide sequence: TGCAGCGTTGAAGAGGGAAGGGGGCCGGGCACTGAAGCTTTCTTT.

This clone has ten or more counts. V is TRBV2 and J is TRBJ2-3; D remains ambiguous. Trimming shortened V by 6 bases and J by 8 bases, and 12 bases separated the two germline ends. The CDR3 is made up of 12 amino acids. Per germline, CDR1 SNHLY and CDR2 FYNNEI. CDR3 nucleotide sequence: TGTGCCAGCAGCCGCTTGCTTGGTACGCAGTATTTT. As protein: CASSRLLGTQYF.

The genes are TRBV7-3 and TRBJ2-2; possible D gene TRBD1, 6 bases. Germline V gene sequence: CDR1 SGHTA, CDR2 FQGTGA. Trimming removed 2 bases from V and 3 bases from J, with 10 bases in between. The CDR3 is made up of 15 amino acids. This chain's CDR3 is CASSLSGADTGELFF. CDR3 in DNA: TGTGCCAGCAGCTTATCAGGGGCCGACACCGGGGAGCTGTTTTTT.

The chain couples TRBV30 to TRBJ1-3; D call uncertain. CDR1 and CDR2 (germline): GTSNPN, SVGIG (reference sequence). This CDR3 is 14 amino acids long. The V end lost 1 base, the J end lost 10 bases, and 17 bases lay between the germline ends. In nucleotides, the CDR3 is TGTGCCTGGAGTGATGACGGAGACTCGGGGACCATATATTTT. Amino acid sequence: CAWSDDGDSGTIYF.

The gene calls are TRBV5-1 and TRBJ2-1, with a tentative D call TRBD2 (5 bases). The CDR3 contains 14 residues. The germline gives CDR1 SGHRS, CDR2 YFSETQ. V lost 0 bases, J lost 5 bases, and 9 bases lay in between. The CDR3 region has the DNA TGCGCCAGCAGCTTGGCTAGCACCCACAATGAGCAGTTCTTC. Its translation is CASSLASTHNEQFF.

This clone was detected only a few times. The J gene is TRBJ2-7, the V gene TRBV10-3; TRBD1 matches at 8 bases. Trimming cost V 2 bases and J 3 bases; bases outside gene matches: 6. The CDR3 is 15 amino acids. Germline V gene data show CDR1 as ENHRY and CDR2 as SYGVKD. Here the CDR3 reads CAISEAQGAGYEQYF. In DNA, the CDR3 is TGTGCCATCAGTGAGGCCCAGGGGGCAGGCTACGAGCAGTACTTC.

The J gene is TRBJ2-1, the V gene TRBV4-3; D remains unclear. The V end was cut by 2 bases, the J end by 4 bases, with 12 bases between. The CDR3 runs 15 residues. The germline gives CDR1 LGHNA, CDR2 YSLEER. The DNA of the CDR3 is TGCGCCAGCAGCCAACTTCAAGCCCGGTACAATGAGCAGTTCTTC. This sequence encodes CASSQLQARYNEQFF.

The chain carries TRBV29-1 and TRBJ1-2; D not resolved. With 2 bases removed from V and 7 bases from J, the gap between germline ends came to 17 bases. The CDR3 covers 14 residues. Germline loops: CDR1 SQVTM, CDR2 ANQGSEA. In DNA form, the CDR3 reads TGCAGCGTTGAATATGGGGTCGGGGTACGTGGCTACACCTTC. Its translation is CSVEYGVGVRGYTF.

The chain links TRBV9 to TRBJ2-7, with D maybe TRBD2 (5 bases). This CDR3 has 14 residues. V was shortened by 3 bases and J by 0 bases, with 10 bases between the two germline ends. CDR1 is SGDLS and CDR2 is YYNGEE in the germline V gene. This CDR3 reads CASSATTSSYEQYF. CDR3 nucleotides: TGTGCCAGCAGCGCGACTACTAGCTCCTACGAGCAGTACTTC.

This sequence joins TRBV30 and TRBJ1-1; D gene unclear. The ends were cut back, 2 bases at V and 0 bases at J, with 13 bases in the middle. CDR1 and CDR2 (germline): GTSNPN, SVGIG (reference sequence). There are 15 residues in the CDR3. In DNA form, the CDR3 reads TGTGCCTGGAGTAAGGGAGGAATCATGAACACTGAAGCTTTCTTT. Its protein product is CAWSKGGIMNTEAFF.

V and J are TRBV10-2 and TRBJ1-3, with TRBD1 matching 8 bases. CDR3 length: 14 amino acids. J lost 3 bases, V lost 6 bases, and 4 bases had no gene match. CDR1 is WSHSY and CDR2 is SAAADI in the germline V gene. The CDR3: CASSRGLDGNTIYF. CDR3 nucleotides: TGCGCCAGCAGCAGGGGGCTTGATGGAAACACCATATATTTT.

J is TRBJ2-3 and V is TRBV20-1; D remains ambiguous. V gave up 5 bases and J gave up 2 bases, with 2 bases separating them. This CDR3 region has 10 residues. Germline V lookup: CDR1 DFQATT, CDR2 SNEGSKA (reference sequence). The CDR3 DNA sequence: TGCAGTGCTCACACAGATACGCAGTATTTT. Translation gives CSAHTDTQYF.

The J gene is TRBJ2-1, the V gene TRBV18; 16 bases are a match to TRBD2. CDR3 length equals 14 residues. Germline loops: CDR1 KGHSH, CDR2 LQKENI. With V trimmed by 4 bases and J by 15 bases, 6 bases remained unmatched. The CDR3 here is CASSQGLAGGPGFF. For the CDR3, the DNA is TGTGCCAGCTCACAGGGACTAGCGGGAGGGCCCGGGTTCTTC.

V gene TRBV5-6 combines with J gene TRBJ2-5; the D gene is possibly TRBD1 (6 bases). V was shortened by 0 bases and J by 2 bases, with 8 bases between the two germline ends. Germline lookup yields CDR1 SGHDT and CDR2 YYEEEE. The CDR3 is 14 amino acids. The CDR3 is CASSLDQGQETQYF. As DNA, the CDR3 is TGTGCCAGCAGCTTGGATCAGGGGCAAGAGACCCAGTACTTC. Based on the CDR3 plus reference TRBV5-6 and TRBJ2-5, the full variable domain is DAGVTQSPTHLIKTRGQQVTLRCSPKSGHDTVSWYQQALGQGPQFIFQYYEEEERQRGNFPDRFSGHQFPNYSSELNVNALLLGDSALYLCASSLDQGQETQYFGPGTRLLVL.

V is TRBV19 and J is TRBJ2-2, with D unclear. CDR1 and CDR2 from the germline V gene are LNHDA and SQIVND (reference sequence). This CDR3 has 14 residues. V was pared by 6 bases and J by 2 bases, with 10 bases between. CDR3 residues: CASRPQVNTGELFF. The CDR3 region has the DNA TGTGCCAGTAGACCTCAAGTTAACACCGGGGAGCTGTTTTTT.

V usage is TRBV7-2 and J usage is TRBJ1-1; weak D call: TRBD1 (6 bases). Germline loops: CDR1 SGHTA, CDR2 FQGNSA. CDR3 length equals 15 residues. V was pared by 1 base and J by 3 bases, with 12 bases between. Here the CDR3 DNA reads TGTGCCAGCAGCTTAGATGGAGGGGGGGACACTGAAGCTTTCTTT. Amino acid sequence: CASSLDGGGDTEAFF.

This clone was recorded a few times. The chain carries TRBV27 and TRBJ1-5; 7 bases fit TRBD1. Germline V gives CDR1 MNHEY, CDR2 SMNVEV (reference sequence). The ends lost 10 bases at V and 3 bases at J; junction bases unmatched: 6. The CDR3 length is 13 residues. The CDR3, as DNA: TGTGCCACATCACAGGGGTACAATCAGCCCCAGCATTTT. Translated, it gives CATSQGYNQPQHF.

The V gene is TRBV28, the J gene TRBJ2-3; D tentatively reads TRBD1 or TRBD2 (6 bases each). This CDR3 comprises 15 residues. Trimming left V 4 bases short and J 0 bases short, with 11 bases between. Germline CDR1 MDHEN, CDR2 SYDVKM. CDR3 DNA sequence: TGTGCCAGCAGTTACGGGGGCAAGAGCACAGATACGCAGTATTTT. This sequence encodes CASSYGGKSTDTQYF.